This record covers a single T cell receptor beta chain. Collection of blood occurred at baseline, at cycle 4 day 1, and at cycle 7 day 1. The V segment lost 5 bases and the J segment 5 bases; nucleotides outside the gene matches: 8. The germline gives CDR1 LNHDA, CDR2 SQIVND (reference sequence). The CDR3 has 14 amino acids. The data stem from a study of OX40 agonist ivuxolimab in advanced cancers. On the study more broadly: The dose-escalation cohort had hepatocellular carcinoma, melanoma, renal cell or head and neck cancer.

Measured with immunoSEQ multiplex PCR; TCRdb has only the in-frame clones, and not every one. The sample contains about 37,000 clones, 87% of which appear only once. The sample was CD4+ or CD8+ T cells sorted from blood, taken in a trial of the OX40 agonist ivuxolimab. The V and J genes are TRBV19 and TRBJ1-1; 7 positions match TRBD1. The receptor was derived from an adult with an advanced solid tumor such as melanoma, head and neck, liver or kidney cancer. The CDR3 loop reads CASSEQGRWTEAFF. The CDR3 DNA is TGTGCCAGTAGTGAACAGGGGCGTTGGACTGAAGCTTTCTTT. Full variable domain (missing parts from reference TRBV19 and TRBJ1-1): DGGITQSPKYLFRKEGQNVTLSCEQNLNHDAMYWYRQDPGQGLRLIYYSQIVNDFQKGDIAEGYSVSREKKESFPLTVTSAQKNPTAFYLCASSEQGRWTEAFFGQGTRLTVV.